This T cell receptor (beta chain) is from a study of CD8+CD57+ T cells in acquired aplastic anemia. Study overall: Recorded DNA amounts for sorted CD4+ and CD8+ cells had an average of roughly 3.4 ug. Study-wide results and caveats: About 30 CD8+ CDR3 sequences occurred in both the patients and the controls. Patients and controls were not found to differ significantly in CD8+ Simpson's diversity.

Sequencing involved patients with CD8+CD57+ cell expansion previously shown by flow cytometry. Every patient presented with severe acquired aplastic anemia. This clonotype was recorded a few times. Its antigen is as yet unknown. The germline V gene has CDR1 MGHDK and CDR2 SYGVNS. The CDR3 loop spans 18 amino acids. The V and J ends lost 8 bases and 4 bases, in that order; junction bases with no gene match: 15. Genomic DNA served as template for TCR beta VDJ and CDR3 profiling. TCRdb processed the reads anew with MiXCR; each CDR3 protein has one entry. This repertoire shows about 240,000 distinct CDR3 sequences, around 43% found once; its top ten account for approximately 8%.

The chain links TRBV25-1 to TRBJ1-6; 9 bases are a match to TRBD1. The clonotype comes from a human donor with aplastic anemia. Sequencing was done on a sample of sorted CD4+, CD8+, or CD8+CD57+ T cells (not recorded which) from PBMCs. This chain's CDR3 is CASSAWTGEGVYNSPLHF. In nucleotides, the CDR3 is TGTGCCAGCTCTGCTTGGACAGGGGAAGGAGTTTATAATTCACCCCTCCACTTT.